This T cell receptor beta chain was sequenced for a study of shared T cell receptors in the human thymus. Trimming took 4 bases from V and 3 from J, leaving 12 bases between them. The CDR3 totals 14 residues. Germline V gene lookup returns CDR1 SGHDN and CDR2 FVKESK. This table comes from immunoSEQ multiplex PCR, and its TCRdb copy is limited to in-frame clones, with some not included. The sample has hundreds of thousands of clones; roughly 90% are singletons. The sample was also reused in another study, on human thymus T cells. That work adds: Congenital heart defects were the reason for the corrective surgery that the donors, healthy Finnish infants, were having. Resections that were taken during corrective heart surgery supplied the thymus tissue. As related research reported, thymic repertoires overlapped highly among unrelated individuals.

Sequenced sample: thymocytes. V usage is TRBV14 and J usage is TRBJ1-1; TRBD1 is a possible D gene (5 bases). The receptor was derived from a boy younger than two with a congenital heart defect. The CDR3 spells CASSPHGRDTEAFF. The CDR3 nucleotides read TGTGCCAGCAGCCCCCATGGCAGGGACACTGAAGCTTTCTTT.